This TCR beta chain was captured by sequencing in a study of T cells in localized non-small cell lung cancer. General study points: The highest T cell clonality was in uninvolved adjacent lung, above tumor. Since sequencing was restricted to only one region of the tumor, intratumor heterogeneity remains a possibility. In adjacent lung appeared a median around 59 of the top 100 tumor clones.

To note about this clone: Its antigen remains unidentified.

Libraries were prepared by immunoSEQ multiplex PCR; TCRdb keeps only in-frame clonotypes and omits some of them. This sample has about 33,000 clones, with 78% found just once. With 6 bases removed from V and 7 bases from J, the gap between germline ends came to 18 bases. This CDR3 spans 15 amino acids. Germline CDR1 reads MNHEY; CDR2 reads SMNVEV (reference sequence). The sample was peripheral blood, taken before any cancer treatment. This clonotype was obtained from a male donor older than 55 with stage II squamous cell lung carcinoma. The J gene is TRBJ2-2, the V gene TRBV27; D possibly corresponds to TRBD2 (5 bases). DNA for the CDR3: TGTGCCAGCAGCCCCCGTCCTCGTGGAGGCGGGGAGCTGTTTTTT. Translating it yields CASSPRPRGGGELFF.